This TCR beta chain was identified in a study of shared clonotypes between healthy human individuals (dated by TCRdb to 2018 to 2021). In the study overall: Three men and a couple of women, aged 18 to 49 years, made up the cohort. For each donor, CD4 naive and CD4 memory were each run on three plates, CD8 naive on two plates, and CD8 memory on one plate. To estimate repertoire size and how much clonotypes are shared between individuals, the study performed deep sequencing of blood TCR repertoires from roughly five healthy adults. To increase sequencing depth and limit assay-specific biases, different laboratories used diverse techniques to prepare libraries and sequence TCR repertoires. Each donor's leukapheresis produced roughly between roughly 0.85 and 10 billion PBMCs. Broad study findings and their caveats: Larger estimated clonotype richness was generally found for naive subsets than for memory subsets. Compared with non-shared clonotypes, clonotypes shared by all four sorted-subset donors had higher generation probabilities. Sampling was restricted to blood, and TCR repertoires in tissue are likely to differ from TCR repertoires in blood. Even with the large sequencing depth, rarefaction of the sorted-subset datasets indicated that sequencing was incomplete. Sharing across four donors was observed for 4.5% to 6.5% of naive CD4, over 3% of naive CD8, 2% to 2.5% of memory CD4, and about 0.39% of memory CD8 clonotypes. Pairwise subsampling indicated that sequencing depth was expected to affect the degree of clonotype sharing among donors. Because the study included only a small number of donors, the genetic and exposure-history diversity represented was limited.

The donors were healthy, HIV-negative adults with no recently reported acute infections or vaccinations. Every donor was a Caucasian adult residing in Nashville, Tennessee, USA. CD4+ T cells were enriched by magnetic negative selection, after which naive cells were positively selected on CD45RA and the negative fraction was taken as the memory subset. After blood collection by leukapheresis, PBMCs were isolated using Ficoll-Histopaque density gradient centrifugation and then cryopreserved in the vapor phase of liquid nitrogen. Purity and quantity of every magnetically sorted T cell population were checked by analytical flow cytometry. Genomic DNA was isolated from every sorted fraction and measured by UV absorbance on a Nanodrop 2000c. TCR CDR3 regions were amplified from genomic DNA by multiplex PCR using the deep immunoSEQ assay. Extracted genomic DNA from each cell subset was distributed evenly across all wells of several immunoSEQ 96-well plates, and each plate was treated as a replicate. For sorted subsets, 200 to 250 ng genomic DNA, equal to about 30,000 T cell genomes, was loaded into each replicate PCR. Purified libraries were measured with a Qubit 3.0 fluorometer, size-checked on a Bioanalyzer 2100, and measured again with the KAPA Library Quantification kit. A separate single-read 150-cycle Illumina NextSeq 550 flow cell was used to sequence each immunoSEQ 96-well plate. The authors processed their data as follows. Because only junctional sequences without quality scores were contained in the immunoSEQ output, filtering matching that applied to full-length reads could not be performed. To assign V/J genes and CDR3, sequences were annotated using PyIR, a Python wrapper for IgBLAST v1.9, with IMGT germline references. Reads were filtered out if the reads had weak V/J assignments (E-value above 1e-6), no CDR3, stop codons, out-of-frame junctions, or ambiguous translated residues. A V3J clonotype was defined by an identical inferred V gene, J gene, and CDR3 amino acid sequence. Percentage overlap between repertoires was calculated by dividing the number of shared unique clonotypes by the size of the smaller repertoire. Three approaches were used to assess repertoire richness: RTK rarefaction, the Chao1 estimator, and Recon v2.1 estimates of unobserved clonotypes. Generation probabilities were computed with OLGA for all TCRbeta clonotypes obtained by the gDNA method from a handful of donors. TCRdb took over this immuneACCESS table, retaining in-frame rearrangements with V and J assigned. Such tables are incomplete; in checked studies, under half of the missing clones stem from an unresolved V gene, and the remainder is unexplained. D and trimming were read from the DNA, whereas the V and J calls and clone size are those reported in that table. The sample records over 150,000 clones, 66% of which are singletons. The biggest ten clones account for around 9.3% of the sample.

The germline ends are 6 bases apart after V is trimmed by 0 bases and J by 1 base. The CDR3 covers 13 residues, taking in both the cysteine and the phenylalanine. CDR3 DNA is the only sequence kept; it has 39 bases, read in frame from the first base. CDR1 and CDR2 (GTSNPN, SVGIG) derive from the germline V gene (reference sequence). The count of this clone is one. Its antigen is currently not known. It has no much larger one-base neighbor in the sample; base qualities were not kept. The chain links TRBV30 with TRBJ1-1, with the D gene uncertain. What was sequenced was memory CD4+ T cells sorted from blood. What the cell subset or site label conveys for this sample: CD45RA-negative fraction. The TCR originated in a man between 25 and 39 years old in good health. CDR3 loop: CAWSVMGNTEAFF. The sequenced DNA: TGTGCCTGGAGTGTAATGGGGAACACTGAAGCTTTCTTT.